The sequence of this T cell receptor beta chain was determined in a study of blood T cell repertoires in COVID-19. Overall study context: Collection of acute and convalescent COVID-19 samples took place in the United States, Italy and Spain. PBMCs, B-cell-depleted T cells, or T cells provided the cDNA or gDNA that made up the material.

As handled by the study authors: Reference gene primer amplification gave estimated nucleated cell counts. Sequenced by immunoSEQ multiplex PCR; TCRdb stores in-frame clones only, minus some. The D gene and trimming were derived from the DNA, and the V and J assignments and clone size from that table. The sample contains roughly 34,000 clones, around nine tenths of which appear only once. The CDR3 contains 15 residues. The ends were cut back, 1 base at V and 4 bases at J, with 12 bases in the middle. The germline V gene encodes CDR1 SGHRS and CDR2 YFSETQ. The sequenced sample was peripheral blood. This chain joins TRBV5-1 and TRBJ1-5; weak D call: TRBD1 (5 bases). This TCR was recovered from a woman older than 75 with active or convalescent COVID-19. The CDR3 protein is CASSLFGDRNQPQHF. The CDR3 nucleotides read TGCGCCAGCAGCTTGTTCGGCGACAGAAATCAGCCCCAGCATTTT.